This entry lists 2 T cell receptor beta chains sequenced from one sample in a study of blood T cell repertoires in COVID-19. The method was immunoSEQ multiplex PCR; TCRdb's version includes in-frame clones alone and lacks a portion of them. The table has roughly 200,000 clones, around 90% seen once. The source material was peripheral blood. These receptors were collected from a man aged 35-49 years with active or convalescent COVID-19.

This chain links TRBV12-3 or TRBV12-4 with TRBJ2-3, with 14 bases aligning to TRBD2. With V trimmed by 8 bases and J by 9 bases, 4 bases remained unmatched. The CDR3 has 13 residues. CDR3 amino acids: CASGTSGGPTQYF. In nucleotides, the CDR3 is TGTGCCAGCGGGACTAGCGGGGGCCCAACGCAGTATTTT.

The CDR3 DNA reads TGTGCCAGCAGTGAGGGGGGGCTTCAGCCCCAGCATTTT. It encodes CASSEGGLQPQHF. This chain connects TRBV5-6 to TRBJ1-5; D may be TRBD1 (6 bases). The CDR3 contains 13 residues. The germline V gene has CDR1 SGHDT and CDR2 YYEEEE. The germline V and J ends were trimmed by 5 bases and 6 bases, with 12 bases remaining between them.